These 14 T cell receptor beta chains share one sample of origin, sequenced in a study of identical twins. Via MiXCR, TCRdb re-called the 5' RACE reads, giving one row per CDR3 protein. The profile shows more than 1.5 million distinct CDR3 sequences, less than 40% of them singletons. Material: cord blood. The receptors shown here come from a newborn girl in good health.

The table lists this clonotype with a few counts. The V call is TRBV4-2, the J call TRBJ2-7; 12 nucleotides match TRBD2. Germline CDR1 and CDR2: LGHNA and YNFKEQ. CDR3 length equals 15 residues. Trimming removed 4 bases from V and 5 bases from J; junction bases left unmatched: 6. The CDR3 nucleotides are TGTGCCAGCAGCCTCTTACTAGCGGGGGGAGACGAGCAGTACTTC. Translation: CASSLLLAGGDEQYF.

This clonotype was counted many times. The rearrangement uses TRBV7-2 and TRBJ2-7, with a possible D match to TRBD1 (6 bases). V was shortened by 2 bases and J by 3 bases, with 14 bases between the two germline ends. The CDR3 runs 15 residues. Germline-derived CDR1 and CDR2 are SGHTA and FQGNSA. For the CDR3, the DNA is TGTGCCAGCAGCTTAATGGGGACAAGGGGCTACGAGCAGTACTTC. Translation gives CASSLMGTRGYEQYF. The whole variable domain, remainder taken from reference TRBV7-2 and TRBJ2-7, is GAGVSQSPSNKVTEKGKDVELRCDPISGHTALYWYRQSLGQGLEFLIYFQGNSAPDKSGLPSDRFSAERTGGSVSTLTIQRTQQEDSAVYLCASSLMGTRGYEQYFGPGTRLTVT.

This clonotype was detected a few times. The V call is TRBV3-1, the J call TRBJ2-7; maybe TRBD2 (6 bases). V dropped 1 base and J dropped 5 bases, with 15 bases sitting between them. This CDR3 is 15 amino acids long. Germline CDR1 reads LGHDT; CDR2 reads YNNKEL (reference sequence). CDR3 nucleotide sequence: TGTGCCAGCAGCCAAGTTAGGCTAGCGTCCGACGAGCAGTACTTC. Its translation is CASSQVRLASDEQYF.

The chain couples TRBV5-1 to TRBJ1-4; maybe TRBD1 (5 bases). Per germline, CDR1 SGHRS and CDR2 YFSETQ. The CDR3 has 15 amino acids. Trimming pared 1 base from V and 8 bases from J, leaving 15 bases between. CDR3 region: CASSLQGSVGEKLFF. The DNA for the CDR3 is TGCGCCAGCAGCTTGCAGGGCAGTGTTGGGGAAAAACTGTTTTTT.

Comments on this clonotype: This may be a read error: a much more frequent sequence differs by one nucleotide. This chain links TRBV5-1 with TRBJ2-7; D unresolved. CDR1 SGHRS and CDR2 YFSETQ come from the germline V gene. The V end lost 6 bases, the J end lost 5 bases, and 15 bases lay between the germline ends. This CDR3 has 13 amino acids. The CDR3 DNA sequence: TGCGCCAGCAACTACGAGTCGGCGAACGAGCAGTACTTC. Residues: CASNYESANEQYF.

This clonotype came up a few times. The CDR3 sequence is CASTTTRGRARDTQYF. The CDR3 region has the DNA TGTGCCAGCACCACCACCCGGGGGAGGGCCAGGGATACGCAGTATTTT. The V and J genes are TRBV12-3 or TRBV12-4 and TRBJ2-3; TRBD2 matches at 7 bases. The CDR3 is 16 amino acids. With 7 bases clipped from V and 6 bases from J, the junction kept 16 bases outside the gene matches.

In this sample, this clonotype turned up a few times. This chain connects TRBV29-1 to TRBJ1-4; tentative D call: TRBD1 (6 bases). The CDR3 totals 14 residues. The ends were cut back, 7 bases at V and 0 bases at J, with 12 bases in the middle. Germline CDR1 reads SQVTM; CDR2 reads ANQGSEA. The CDR3 coding sequence is TGCAGCGCCAAGGGGGTCGCAACTAATGAAAAACTGTTTTTT. The encoded protein is CSAKGVATNEKLFF.

The chain is built from TRBV29-1 and TRBJ2-7, with D perhaps TRBD1 (7 bases). Trimming removed 6 bases from V and 7 bases from J, with 16 bases in between. CDR3 length equals 12 residues. CDR1 and CDR2 (germline): SQVTM, ANQGSEA. The chain's CDR3 is CSVSDRAGEQYF. The CDR3 DNA sequence: TGCAGCGTCTCAGACAGGGCGGGAGAGCAGTACTTC.

A few counts support this clonotype. V gene TRBV4-1 combines with J gene TRBJ2-7; D might be TRBD1 (5 bases). V dropped 1 base and J dropped 2 bases, with 9 bases sitting between them. The CDR3 is made up of 14 amino acids. CDR1 MGHRA and CDR2 YSYEKL come from the germline V gene. This CDR3 reads CASSQGKGPYEQYF. In DNA, the CDR3 is TGCGCCAGCAGCCAAGGAAAGGGGCCCTACGAGCAGTACTTC.

This clonotype was counted between two and nine times. The chain links TRBV20-1 to TRBJ1-2; maybe TRBD1 (5 bases). Trimming removed 6 bases at V and 3 bases at J, with 17 bases between. The CDR3 is made up of 14 amino acids. Germline values: CDR1 DFQATT, CDR2 SNEGSKA (reference sequence). Here the CDR3 DNA reads TGCAGTGCCATCATATTCCTAGGGGACTATGGCTACACCTTC. This codes for CSAIIFLGDYGYTF.

This clonotype was picked up a small number of times. The chain is built from TRBV20-1 and TRBJ1-2, with 7 bases identical to TRBD1. V trimming: 3 bases; J trimming: 7 bases; junction bases outside the gene matches: 5. This CDR3 comprises 12 residues. The germline CDR1 and CDR2 sequences are DFQATT and SNEGSKA (reference sequence). CDR3 region: CSASATGVGYTF. CDR3 DNA sequence: TGCAGTGCTAGCGCCACAGGGGTTGGCTACACCTTC.

The CDR3 DNA sequence: TGTGCCAGTAGTATAGCCACGACTAGCCCTTACAATGAGCAGTTCTTC. This sequence encodes CASSIATTSPYNEQFF. The chain links TRBV19 to TRBJ2-1, with 7 bases fitting TRBD2. Germline loops: CDR1 LNHDA, CDR2 SQIVND (reference sequence). With V trimmed by 1 base and J by 4 bases, 7 bases remained unmatched. This CDR3 has 16 amino acids.

There are a few counts of this clonotype. The chain uses TRBV21-1 and TRBJ1-4; the DNA was not used to check the table's D call, TRBD1. TRBV21-1 is shown as a pseudogene. The CDR3 length is 15 residues. Written as DNA, the CDR3 is TGTGCCAGCAGCAAAGTGGAGGGGGTTAATGAAAAACTGTTTTTT. Amino acids: CASSKVEGVNEKLFF.

The rearrangement links TRBV6-6 to TRBJ1-1, with TRBD1 matching over 8 bases. Germline V CDR1 and CDR2: MNHNY, SVGAGI (reference sequence). This CDR3 is built from 16 residues. J was trimmed by 0 bases and V by 2 bases; bases with no gene match: 5. The CDR3 spells CASSYIMTGVNTEAFF. CDR3 coding DNA: TGTGCCAGCAGTTACATAATGACAGGGGTGAACACTGAAGCTTTCTTT.